This is a list of T cell receptor beta chains from one sample in a study of vaccination and CD4 T cells after COVID-19. TCRdb passed the PCR reads through MiXCR, listing each CDR3 protein once. The data hold approximately 9,300 distinct CDR3 sequences, with around a quarter observed a single time. No antigen has been assigned to these receptors. Sequenced here: CD4+ T cells from blood, cultured in vitro, sampled before SARS-CoV-2 vaccination. These TCRs come from a human donor who received a COVID-19 vaccine. Both conserved end residues are part of each CDR3. The D gene is left open where the match is weak. Clone size appears in some rows only: once, few, many, or a class for an expanded clone.

>NA|TRBV10-1|NA|14|TRBJ2-7
TGCGCCAGCAGTGAGCGGGCTAGTACCTACGAGCAGTACTTC
CASSERASTYEQYF
>TRBD1|TRBV5-1|NA|13|TRBJ2-3
TGCGCCAGCACCGGGACAGGGTATGATACGCAGTATTTT
CASTGTGYDTQYF
>TRBD1|TRBV19|NA|20|TRBJ1-6
TGTGCCAGTAGTCCAAAAGGGACAGGGCTTTCGAGCTCCTATAATTCACCCCTCCACTTT
CASSPKGTGLSSSYNSPLHF
>TRBD1|TRBV24-1|NA|14|TRBJ1-2
TGTGCCACCAGTGACGACAGGGGGTACTATGGCTACACCTTC
CATSDDRGYYGYTF
>TRBD2|TRBV7-2|NA|14|TRBJ2-5
TGTGCCAGCAGCTTAGGGACTAGCCTGGAGACCCAGTACTTC
CASSLGTSLETQYF
>TRBD1|TRBV20-1|few|14|TRBJ2-7
TGCAGTGCTAGGCCGACAGGGCGGCAATACGAGCAGTACTTC
CSARPTGRQYEQYF
>NA|TRBV7-2|few|11|TRBJ1-1
TGTGCCAGCAGCCTCATCACTGAAGCTTTCTTT
CASSLITEAFF
>NA|TRBV2|few|16|TRBJ1-5
TGTGCCAGCAGTCCGTGGGGAGCCCTGGGGGATCAGCCCCAGCATTTT
CASSPWGALGDQPQHF
>TRBD2|TRBV2|NA|19|TRBJ2-2
TGTGCCAGCAGTGGGGAGCGACTAGCGGGCTACCATCGGACCGGGGAGCTGTTTTTT
CASSGERLAGYHRTGELFF
>NA|TRBV11-3|few|12|TRBJ2-2
TGTGCCAGCAGCTTACAGATCGGGGAGCTGTTTTTT
CASSLQIGELFF
>NA|TRBV12-3/TRBV12-4|NA|16|TRBJ1-5
TGTGCCAGCAGTTTAGCGTTGGAAGGGTCGAGTCAGCCCCAGCATTTT
CASSLALEGSSQPQHF